The rows below give T cell receptor beta chains drawn from one sample of a study of cytomegalovirus exposure and HLA in healthy donors. The data were produced by immunoSEQ multiplex PCR, yet TCRdb's version contains in-frame clones alone and is incomplete. The sample has 130,000 or so clones, roughly 80% seen once. Specimen: PBMCs. These receptors originate from a woman in her 40s in good health and CMV-seronegative. Both conserved end residues are part of each CDR3. Some rows have no size entry. The others give once, few or many, or a class for an expanded clone.

>TRBJ2-2|-|12|TRBV27
CASSFGTGELFF
>TRBJ2-3|-|16|TRBV28
CASSLSTGLSTDTQYF
>TRBJ2-1|-|15|TRBV28
CASSLVGGAYNEQFF
>TRBJ2-1|-|13|TRBV18
CASSPPSRDEQFF
>TRBJ2-3|-|16|TRBV25-1
CASSESGSGRTDTQYF
>TRBJ2-1|-|14|TRBV4-3
CASSQTLVFDEQFF
>TRBJ2-1|once|16|TRBV13
CASSSGWRSSYNEQFF
>TRBJ2-1|-|15|TRBV18
CASSPPGTPYNEQFF
>TRBJ2-6|-|17|TRBV11-2
CASSSTRTVSGANGLTF
>TRBJ2-5|-|15|TRBV18
CASSPPGYGVQEQYF
>TRBJ2-7|-|15|TRBV9
CASSVSGVESYEQYF
>TRBJ2-7|-|14|TRBV6-1
CASSGTGGTYEQYF
>TRBJ2-5|-|18|TRBV27
CASSPGVGTGFAKETQYF
>TRBJ1-1|-|14|TRBV28
CASSLGRSNTEAFF
>TRBJ2-3|-|16|TRBV19
CASSVTSGSSTDTQYF
>TRBJ2-2|-|18|TRBV15
CATSRPPRTSRRTGELFF
>TRBJ2-4|-|16|TRBV30
CAWTGPVQGAKNIRYF
>TRBJ2-1|-|14|TRBV6-5
CASSYGREVNEQFF
>TRBJ2-1|-|15|TRBV28
CASSYRGDTYNEQFF
>TRBJ2-7|-|13|TRBV5-1
CASSRGTSEKQYF
>-|-|14|TRBV7-9
CASRLARGSLEQYF
>TRBJ2-1|-|15|TRBV6-1
CASRIAGSSYNEQFF
>TRBJ2-5|-|14|TRBV29-1
CSVPRGPGWQTQYF
>TRBJ2-2|-|17|TRBV10-1
CASSEFLVAGDTGELFF
>TRBJ1-1|-|13|TRBV13
CASSLQGKTEAFF
>TRBJ2-4|-|12|TRBV28
CASSLAKNSQYF
>TRBJ1-6|-|17|TRBV21-1
CASSKEGSRYSNSPLHF
>TRBJ2-1|-|17|TRBV28
CASRPKVGGQRNPEQFF
>TRBJ2-2|-|15|TRBV19
CASRRKGQGGGELFF
>TRBJ2-2|-|15|TRBV28
CASHSPGANTGELFF
>TRBJ2-1|-|13|TRBV19
CATCPREDNEQFF
>TRBJ2-7|-|13|TRBV7-2
CASSLVFGYEQYF
>TRBJ2-7|-|13|TRBV28
CASSGHESYEQYF
>TRBJ2-5|once|19|TRBV21-1
CASSSPGTGDNIAQETQYF
>TRBJ2-7|-|14|TRBV5-1
CASSPRDSAYEQYF
>TRBJ2-5|-|14|TRBV10-3
CAIRNTGNQETQYF
>TRBJ1-2|-|15|TRBV9
CASTIQGVPNYGYTF
>TRBJ2-1|-|15|TRBV7-9
CASSLDGTVYNEQFF
>TRBJ2-7|-|15|TRBV28
CASSLGRENTYEQYF
>TRBJ2-7|once|15|TRBV6-1
CASSEALKGSYEQYF
>TRBJ1-5|few|13|TRBV6-5
CASSYSPNQPQHF
>TRBJ2-4|-|14|TRBV28
CASSLGGSKNIQYF
>TRBJ1-5|-|15|TRBV21-1
CASSKVTGGDQPQHF
>TRBJ2-1|-|15|TRBV27
CASSPHISWYNEQFF
>TRBJ1-2|-|12|TRBV19
CASFHFHYGYTF
>TRBJ2-1|-|11|TRBV19
CASSIRDEQFF
>TRBJ2-7|-|15|TRBV7-9
CSSTPRGQGESEQYF
>TRBJ2-1|-|16|TRBV7-3
CASSPTRSGSRNEQFF
>TRBJ2-2|once|14|TRBV10-3
CAIRGLGATGELFF
>TRBJ2-7|-|12|TRBV27
CATKGGPYEQYF
>TRBJ1-4|-|16|TRBV4-3
CASSLRQGYANEKLFF
>TRBJ2-5|-|18|TRBV28
CASSPITLRDRGQETQYF
>TRBJ1-2|-|14|TRBV5-6
CASSAAQGAYGYTF
>TRBJ2-7|few|14|TRBV28
CASRDIAGRYEQYF
>TRBJ2-1|few|14|TRBV28
CASSFPSVWAEQFF
>TRBJ2-3|-|16|TRBV5-1
CASSLENRVGTDTQYF
>TRBJ2-7|-|15|TRBV5-4
CASSASSGSLHEQYF
>TRBJ1-1|-|14|TRBV7-9
CASRNRGGGPEAFF
>TRBJ2-7|-|15|TRBV19
CASRGQAGFQSEQYF